These 17 T cell receptor beta chains were sequenced from one sample in a study of regulatory T cells. Study observations and caveats: Hydrophobic residues at CDR3 positions 6 and 7 were enriched in conventional CD4+ T cells of CD3G-deficient patients.

Antigens for these TCRs are unknown. Amplification used 52 TRBV primers and 13 TRBJ primers. Using immunoSEQ multiplex PCR, the repertoire was profiled, and TCRdb retains in-frame clones only, with some absent. The sample includes 20,000 to 25,000 clones, roughly 90% of them seen just once. The sequencing input was conventional CD4+ T cells sorted from blood. These receptors were taken from a child under 18 with CD3G deficiency.

The chain uses TRBV28 and TRBJ2-7, with D perhaps matching TRBD2 (6 bases). Trimming took off 2 bases at V and 5 bases at J, with 16 bases between the two ends. Looked up from germline, CDR1 is MDHEN and CDR2 is SYDVKM. The CDR3 runs 15 residues. CDR3 loop: CASSLRGQGGHEQYF. CDR3 bases: TGTGCCAGCAGTTTACGCGGGCAGGGAGGCCACGAGCAGTACTTC.

The CDR3 reads CASSLGGQTNFMNTEAFF. The CDR3 DNA reads as TGTGCCAGCAGTTTGGGAGGACAAACTAATTTTATGAACACTGAAGCTTTCTTT. This chain joins TRBV28 and TRBJ1-1, with D possibly TRBD1 on 5 matching bases. Trimming pared 3 bases from V and 0 bases from J, leaving 20 bases between. CDR1 is MDHEN, CDR2 SYDVKM, per germline. There are 18 residues in the CDR3.

This clone appeared a single time. The chain combines TRBV7-9 with TRBJ2-1, with D tentatively TRBD1 or TRBD2 (5 bases each). The CDR3 consists of 15 residues. V gave up 1 base and J gave up 6 bases, with 13 bases separating them. CDR1 SEHNR and CDR2 FQNEAQ come from the germline V gene (reference sequence). CDR3 region: CASSLGGKGANEQFF. CDR3 sequence (DNA): TGTGCCAGCAGCTTAGGGGGGAAAGGGGCCAATGAGCAGTTCTTC.

The chain is built from TRBV19 and TRBJ1-1; D might be TRBD1 (6 bases). V lost 5 bases, J lost 1 base, and 11 bases lay in between. Per germline, CDR1 LNHDA and CDR2 SQIVND (reference sequence). The CDR3 is made up of 14 amino acids. The CDR3 reads CASSRGGANTEAFF. The CDR3 nucleotides read TGTGCCAGTAGTCGGGGGGGCGCGAACACTGAAGCTTTCTTT. The whole variable domain, remainder taken from reference TRBV19 and TRBJ1-1, is DGGITQSPKYLFRKEGQNVTLSCEQNLNHDAMYWYRQDPGQGLRLIYYSQIVNDFQKGDIAEGYSVSREKKESFPLTVTSAQKNPTAFYLCASSRGGANTEAFFGQGTRLTVV.

V gene TRBV10-2 combines with J gene TRBJ2-3, with 16 bases that match TRBD2. V lost 8 bases to trimming and J lost 2 bases; unmatched junction nucleotides: 13. Germline-derived CDR1 and CDR2 are WSHSY and SAAADI. The CDR3 is 19 amino acids. The CDR3 DNA is TGCGCCAGCGCGGGATCACCGGGACTAGCGGGAGGGCCCACAGATACGCAGTATTTT. Its translation is CASAGSPGLAGGPTDTQYF.

The chain recombines TRBV19 with TRBJ2-2; 8 nucleotides align to TRBD1. CDR3 size: 16 residues. V shed 6 bases and J 5 bases; nucleotides not matched to a gene: 11. The germline CDR1 and CDR2 sequences are LNHDA and SQIVND (reference sequence). CDR3 nucleotides: TGTGCCAGTAGATCGGGGACAGGATCACAAACCGGGGAGCTGTTTTTT. This sequence encodes CASRSGTGSQTGELFF.

V usage is TRBV6-1 and J usage is TRBJ2-7; 10 bases agree with TRBD1. The J segment lost 5 bases and the V segment lost 4 bases, leaving 8 bases of the junction unmatched. Germline CDR1 MNHNS, CDR2 SASEGT. The CDR3 contains 15 residues. Here the CDR3 reads CASSGRDRGSHEQYF. The CDR3 DNA follows: TGTGCCAGCAGTGGCCGGGACAGGGGATCCCACGAGCAGTACTTC.

The gene calls are TRBV6-1 and TRBJ1-2; a weak D match, TRBD1 (6 bases). V lost 7 bases, J lost 8 bases, and 17 bases lay in between. The CDR3 is 13 amino acids. Germline V gene lookup returns CDR1 MNHNS and CDR2 SASEGT. The CDR3 region has the DNA TGTGCCAGCAAAGGATGGGGGCGGTGGGGCTACACCTTC. This sequence encodes CASKGWGRWGYTF.

This sequence joins TRBV5-1 and TRBJ2-2; the D is unclear. The germline V gene has CDR1 SGHRS and CDR2 YFSETQ. V lost 4 bases and J lost 7, with 17 bases in between. The CDR3 loop spans 15 amino acids. CDR3 amino acids: CASSLRDADGGELFF. The CDR3 DNA sequence: TGCGCCAGCAGCCTCCGCGACGCGGACGGCGGGGAGCTGTTTTTT.

The J gene is TRBJ2-2, the V gene TRBV5-1, with no clear D. The V end was cut by 4 bases, the J end by 7 bases, with 11 bases between. This CDR3 has 13 amino acids. Germline V lookup: CDR1 SGHRS, CDR2 YFSETQ. The CDR3 protein is CASSDSTNGELFF. CDR3 DNA: TGCGCCAGCAGCGATTCTACGAACGGGGAGCTGTTTTTT.

This clone was seen a single time. The V call is TRBV10-2, the J call TRBJ2-3, with D tentatively TRBD1 or TRBD2 (6 bases each). The CDR3 contains 15 residues. V lost 4 bases to trimming and J lost 3 bases, with 14 bases between them. CDR1 and CDR2 from the germline V gene are WSHSY and SAAADI. CDR3 residues: CASSATGARTDTQYF. CDR3 DNA: TGCGCCAGCAGTGCGACGGGGGCCCGGACAGATACGCAGTATTTT.

This rearrangement joins TRBV28 to TRBJ2-7; maybe TRBD1 (5 bases). The length of the CDR3 is 14 residues. Germline V gives CDR1 MDHEN, CDR2 SYDVKM. V shed 2 bases and J shed 1 base, with 9 bases lying between them. The CDR3 bases are TGTGCCAGCAGTTTAATGGACAAATCCTACGAGCAGTACTTC. The encoded protein is CASSLMDKSYEQYF.

The chain joins TRBV5-1 to TRBJ2-5; no clear D. Per the germline V gene, CDR1 is SGHRS and CDR2 is YFSETQ. The length of the CDR3 is 16 residues. V lost 0 bases and J lost 4, with 16 bases in between. The CDR3 spells CASSLGLGSQIETQYF. The CDR3 nucleotides read TGCGCCAGCAGCTTGGGCTTGGGGTCCCAAATAGAGACCCAGTACTTC.

This chain links TRBV5-1 with TRBJ2-7; D uncertain. Trimming removed 0 bases from V and 1 base from J, with 8 bases in between. This CDR3 comprises 14 residues. CDR1 and CDR2 from the germline V gene are SGHRS and YFSETQ. CDR3 coding DNA: TGCGCCAGCAGCTTGGATGACGGATCCTACGAGCAGTACTTC. Protein product: CASSLDDGSYEQYF.

The chain joins TRBV6-1 to TRBJ2-5; D possibly corresponds to TRBD1 (5 bases). The tail of the sequence fits TRBJ2-7 better, so the J call may be wrong. This CDR3 has 14 residues. Germline CDR1 is MNHNS and CDR2 is SASEGT. The CDR3 loop reads CASSKTGAIYEQYF. The CDR3 nucleotides read TGTGCCAGCAGTAAAACAGGTGCGATTTACGAGCAGTACTTC.

This chain links TRBV6-1 with TRBJ1-1, with D maybe TRBD1 (5 bases). The CDR3 loop spans 15 amino acids. Germline V gives CDR1 MNHNS, CDR2 SASEGT. The V and J ends lost 2 bases and 8 bases respectively, with 18 bases between them. The CDR3, as DNA: TGTGCCAGCAGTGAAAGGAGTTGGGGGACGCAGGAAGCTTTCTTT. It codes for CASSERSWGTQEAFF.

The V and J genes are TRBV28 and TRBJ1-2; D call uncertain. The germline CDR1 and CDR2 sequences are MDHEN and SYDVKM. The V and J ends lost 5 bases and 0 bases respectively, with 13 bases between them. CDR3 length: 15 amino acids. CDR3: CASSPYRFPNYGYTF. CDR3 bases: TGTGCCAGCAGTCCATACAGATTTCCTAACTATGGCTACACCTTC.